Listed here are 19 T cell receptor beta chains from one sample, sequenced in a study of cytomegalovirus exposure and HLA in healthy donors. Profiling relied on immunoSEQ multiplex PCR, and the TCRdb table lists in-frame clones only, not all of them. The data contain tens of thousands of clones, approximately 94% of them seen just once; the ten biggest clones take up 1.2% to 1.5%. The sequencing sample was made of PBMCs. These receptors all stem from a man younger than 35 in good health and CMV-seropositive.

V gene TRBV6-4 combines with J gene TRBJ2-5, with TRBD2 matching over 12 bases. Germline trimming cut 5 bases from V and 5 bases from J; bases unmatched to any gene: 9. The CDR3 spans 16 residues. CDR1 is MRHNA, CDR2 SNTAGT, per germline. This chain's CDR3 is CASSSPGLAGPETQYF. The CDR3 DNA reads TGTGCCAGCAGTTCACCGGGACTAGCGGGCCCGGAGACCCAGTACTTC.

The chain couples TRBV5-1 to TRBJ2-5; D is possibly TRBD2 (5 bases). Germline assignment: CDR1 SGHRS and CDR2 YFSETQ. CDR3 length: 15 residues. The ends were cut back, 4 bases at V and 3 bases at J, with 16 bases in the middle. The CDR3: CASSRRGPGKETQYF. CDR3 bases: TGCGCCAGCAGCCGGAGAGGACCGGGGAAAGAGACCCAGTACTTC.

This chain connects TRBV4-1 to TRBJ1-5, with a possible D match to TRBD1 (5 bases). The ends were cut back, 2 bases at V and 1 base at J, with 15 bases in the middle. The germline gives CDR1 MGHRA, CDR2 YSYEKL. The CDR3 has 17 amino acids. CDR3 DNA sequence: TGCGCCAGCAGCCAATACTATCGGAGGGACAGCAATCAGCCCCAGCATTTT. Encoded protein: CASSQYYRRDSNQPQHF.

This chain connects TRBV5-1 to TRBJ2-7, with a weak D call TRBD1 (6 bases). Germline CDR1 is SGHRS and CDR2 is YFSETQ. The CDR3 covers 16 residues. V shed 4 bases and J shed 3 bases, with 20 bases lying between them. CDR3 coding DNA: TGCGCCAGCAGCCTCCCGGCCGGGACACGTAACTACGAGCAGTACTTC. Its translation is CASSLPAGTRNYEQYF. Based on the CDR3 plus reference TRBV5-1 and TRBJ2-7, the full variable domain is KAGVTQTPRYLIKTRGQQVTLSCSPISGHRSVSWYQQTPGQGLQFLFEYFSETQRNKGNFPGRFSGRQFSNSRSEMNVSTLELGDSALYLCASSLPAGTRNYEQYFGPGTRLTVT.

The V gene is TRBV28, the J gene TRBJ2-7; possible D gene TRBD2, 6 bases. The ends were cut back, 3 bases at V and 6 bases at J, with 12 bases in the middle. The CDR3 sequence is 13 residues long. The V gene's germline CDR1 is MDHEN and CDR2 SYDVKM. The CDR3 region is CASSFAGSPEQYF. The DNA for the CDR3 is TGTGCCAGCAGTTTCGCGGGAAGCCCCGAGCAGTACTTC.

The chain links TRBV9 to TRBJ2-2, with a possible D match to TRBD1 (5 bases). The CDR3 is 14 residues long. Germline assignment: CDR1 SGDLS and CDR2 YYNGEE. Trimming pared 2 bases from V and 4 bases from J, leaving 9 bases between. The CDR3 spells CASSVQGSTGELFF. CDR3 coding DNA: TGTGCCAGCAGCGTCCAGGGTTCCACCGGGGAGCTGTTTTTT.

The genes are TRBV5-1 and TRBJ2-6; 8 positions match TRBD2. This CDR3 comprises 17 residues. V gave up 4 bases and J gave up 1 base; unmatched junction bases: 7. The germline V gene has CDR1 SGHRS and CDR2 YFSETQ. Here the CDR3 reads CASSTYPSGSGANVLTF. CDR3 DNA sequence: TGCGCCAGCAGCACCTATCCTAGCGGGTCTGGGGCCAACGTCCTGACTTTC. The full variable domain, rest sourced from reference TRBV5-1 and TRBJ2-6, is KAGVTQTPRYLIKTRGQQVTLSCSPISGHRSVSWYQQTPGQGLQFLFEYFSETQRNKGNFPGRFSGRQFSNSRSEMNVSTLELGDSALYLCASSTYPSGSGANVLTFGAGSRLTVL.

The chain is built from TRBV7-2 and TRBJ1-5, with 7 positions matching TRBD1. Trimming cost V 5 bases and J 4 bases; bases outside gene matches: 5. Looked up from germline, CDR1 is SGHTA and CDR2 is FQGNSA. There are 14 residues in the CDR3. Here the CDR3 reads CASSDQGGNQPQHF. The CDR3 DNA sequence: TGTGCCAGCAGCGACCAGGGGGGAAATCAGCCCCAGCATTTT.

The chain recombines TRBV7-6 with TRBJ2-2; TRBD2 aligns across 11 bases. Trimming at V came to 5 bases and at J to 5 bases, leaving 4 bases not matched to a gene. The CDR3 extends over 15 amino acids. The germline V gene encodes CDR1 SGHVS and CDR2 FNYEAQ. In DNA, the CDR3 is TGTGCCAGCAGCCTAGGGACTAGCGGTACCGGGGAGCTGTTTTTT. Amino acids: CASSLGTSGTGELFF.

This chain connects TRBV27 to TRBJ2-3; 9 bases are shared with TRBD2. Looked up from germline, CDR1 is MNHEY and CDR2 is SMNVEV (reference sequence). The V segment lost 5 bases and the J segment 1 base; nucleotides outside the gene matches: 7. There are 16 residues in the CDR3. In DNA form, the CDR3 reads TGTGCCAGCAGTCCATATAGCGGGGGTGGCACAGATACGCAGTATTTT. It codes for CASSPYSGGGTDTQYF.

J is TRBJ2-2 and V is TRBV2; 7 nucleotides match TRBD2. The V gene end was trimmed by 2 bases and the J gene end by 4 bases; junction bases not matched to a gene: 1. Germline V gene lookup returns CDR1 SNHLY and CDR2 FYNNEI. This CDR3 is built from 14 residues. The CDR3 coding sequence is TGTGCCAGCAGTGAAAGGGAGGGCACCGGGGAGCTGTTTTTT. Translation: CASSEREGTGELFF.

The chain is built from TRBV30 and TRBJ1-5; D is possibly TRBD1 (5 bases). V lost 8 bases, J lost 6 bases, and 17 bases lay in between. The CDR3 is 13 residues long. Germline assignment: CDR1 GTSNPN and CDR2 SVGIG (reference sequence). The DNA for the CDR3 is TGTGCCGTTCGCTGGAGGGGAGGTCAGCCCCAGCATTTT. Its protein is CAVRWRGGQPQHF.

The chain joins TRBV20-1 to TRBJ2-1, with TRBD2 matching 11 bases. CDR1 DFQATT and CDR2 SNEGSKA come from the germline V gene (reference sequence). There are 11 residues in the CDR3. J lost 11 bases, V lost 5 bases, and 2 bases had no gene match. The CDR3 DNA follows: TGCAGTGCTGGGACTAGCGGACAGCAGTTCTTC. Translating it yields CSAGTSGQQFF.

The chain has TRBV2 and TRBJ1-1, with a weak D call TRBD1 (5 bases). CDR3 length equals 15 residues. CDR1 and CDR2 from the germline V gene are SNHLY and FYNNEI. The V end was cut by 6 bases, the J end by 1 base, with 15 bases between. The CDR3 here is CASSPRTTGNTEAFF. CDR3 DNA: TGTGCCAGCAGCCCTAGGACAACAGGGAACACTGAAGCTTTCTTT.

The chain recombines TRBV7-9 with TRBJ2-7; 10 positions agree with TRBD2. The germline V gene has CDR1 SEHNR and CDR2 FQNEAQ (reference sequence). The CDR3 extends over 16 amino acids. Trimming took 1 base from V and 7 from J; bases not matched to a gene: 10. The CDR3 nucleotides are TGTGCCAGCAGCTTAGGGGCTAGCGGGAGTTCGAAAGAGCAGTACTTC. Encoded protein: CASSLGASGSSKEQYF.

This chain connects TRBV5-4 to TRBJ1-2, with 8 bases aligning to TRBD1. Germline CDR1 reads SGHNT; CDR2 reads YYREEE (reference sequence). This CDR3 comprises 12 residues. Germline trimming cut 3 bases from V and 9 bases from J; bases unmatched to any gene: 4. In nucleotides, the CDR3 is TGTGCCAGCAGCTCAGGGGGCGGGAGCTACACCTTC. Encoded protein: CASSSGGGSYTF.

The CDR3 sequence: CASSRGGSSYNEQFF. The CDR3 DNA sequence: TGTGCCAGTAGCCGCGGGGGCAGCTCCTACAATGAGCAGTTCTTC. The chain is built from TRBV19 and TRBJ2-1; D possibly corresponds to TRBD2 (7 bases). With 6 bases removed from V and 0 bases from J, the gap between germline ends came to 12 bases. Germline CDR1 is LNHDA and CDR2 is SQIVND (reference sequence). This CDR3 has 15 amino acids.

The gene calls are TRBV4-1 and TRBJ2-5, with D possibly being TRBD2 (5 bases). Germline V lookup: CDR1 MGHRA, CDR2 YSYEKL. The CDR3 contains 14 residues. Trimming took 0 bases from V and 11 from J, leaving 16 bases between them. CDR3 protein: CASSQDAGVRGQYF. The CDR3 region has the DNA TGCGCCAGCAGCCAAGATGCCGGGGTACGAGGGCAGTACTTC.

This chain uses TRBV5-6 with TRBJ2-7; 7 nucleotides line up with TRBD1. CDR1 is SGHDT, CDR2 YYEEEE, per germline. The CDR3 runs to 15 residues. The junction had 9 bases not matched to a gene; V was cut back by 4 bases and J by 2 bases. The CDR3 loop reads CASSPTTGSTYEQYF. The CDR3 nucleotides read TGTGCCAGCAGCCCGACGACAGGGTCAACCTACGAGCAGTACTTC.